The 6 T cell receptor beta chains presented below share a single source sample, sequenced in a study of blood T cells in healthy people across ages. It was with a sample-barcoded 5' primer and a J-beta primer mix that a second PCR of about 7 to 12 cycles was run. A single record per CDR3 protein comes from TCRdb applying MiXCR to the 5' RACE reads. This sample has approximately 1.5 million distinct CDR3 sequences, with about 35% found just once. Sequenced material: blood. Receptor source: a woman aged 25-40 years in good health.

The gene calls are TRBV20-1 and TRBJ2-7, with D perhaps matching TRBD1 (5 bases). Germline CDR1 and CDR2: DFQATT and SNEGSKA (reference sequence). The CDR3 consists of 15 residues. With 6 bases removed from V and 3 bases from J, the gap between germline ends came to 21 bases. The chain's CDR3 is CSAGSDWTRHYEQYF. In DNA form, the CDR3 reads TGCAGTGCCGGATCCGATTGGACACGTCACTACGAGCAGTACTTC.

DNA for the CDR3: TGTGCCAGCAGTCCCGCGATGGAGACAGGGCTAAATCAGCCCCAGCATTTT. Its protein product is CASSPAMETGLNQPQHF. The chain recombines TRBV12-3 or TRBV12-4 with TRBJ1-5; 7 positions match TRBD1. The CDR3 runs to 17 residues. Losses at the gene ends were 5 bases for V and 4 bases for J; bases not matched to a gene: 14.

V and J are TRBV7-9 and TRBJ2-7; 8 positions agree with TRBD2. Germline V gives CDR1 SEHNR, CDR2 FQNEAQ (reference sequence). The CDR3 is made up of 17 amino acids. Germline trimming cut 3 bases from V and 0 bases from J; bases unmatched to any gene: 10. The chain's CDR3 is CASSFSTAGASSYEQYF. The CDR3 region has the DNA TGTGCCAGCAGCTTTAGCACAGCGGGAGCGAGCTCCTACGAGCAGTACTTC.

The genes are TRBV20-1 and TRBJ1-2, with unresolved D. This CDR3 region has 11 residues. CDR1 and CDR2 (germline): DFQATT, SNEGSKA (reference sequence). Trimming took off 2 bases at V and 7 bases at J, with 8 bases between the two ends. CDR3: CSARQEGGYTF. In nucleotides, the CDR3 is TGCAGTGCTAGACAGGAGGGTGGCTACACCTTC.

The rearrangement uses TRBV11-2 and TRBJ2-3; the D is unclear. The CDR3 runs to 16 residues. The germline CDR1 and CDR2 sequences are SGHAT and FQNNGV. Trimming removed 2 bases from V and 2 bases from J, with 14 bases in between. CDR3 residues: CASSLHSNSPTDTQYF. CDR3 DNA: TGTGCCAGCAGCTTACACTCAAACTCCCCCACAGATACGCAGTATTTT.

DNA of the CDR3: TGCGCCAGCAGCCAAGAACTAGGAGGGACAGGGGCCTCCTACGAGCAGTACTTC. Encoded protein: CASSQELGGTGASYEQYF. This rearrangement joins TRBV4-1 to TRBJ2-7; TRBD1 matches at 10 bases. J gave up 0 bases and V 0 bases, and 8 bases lay outside the gene matches. This CDR3 region has 18 residues. Looked up from germline, CDR1 is MGHRA and CDR2 is YSYEKL.